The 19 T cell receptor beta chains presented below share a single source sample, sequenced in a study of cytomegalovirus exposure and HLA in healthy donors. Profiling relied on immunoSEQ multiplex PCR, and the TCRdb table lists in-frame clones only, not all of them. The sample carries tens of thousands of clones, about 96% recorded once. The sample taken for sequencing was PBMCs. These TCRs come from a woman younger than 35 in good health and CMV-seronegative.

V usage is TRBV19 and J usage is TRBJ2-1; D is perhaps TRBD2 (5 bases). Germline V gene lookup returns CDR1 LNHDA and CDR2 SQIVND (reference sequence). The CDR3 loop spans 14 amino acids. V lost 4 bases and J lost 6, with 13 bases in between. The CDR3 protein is CASSTSWEINEQFF. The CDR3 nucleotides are TGTGCCAGTAGTACATCTTGGGAGATCAATGAGCAGTTCTTC. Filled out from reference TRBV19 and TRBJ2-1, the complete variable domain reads DGGITQSPKYLFRKEGQNVTLSCEQNLNHDAMYWYRQDPGQGLRLIYYSQIVNDFQKGDIAEGYSVSREKKESFPLTVTSAQKNPTAFYLCASSTSWEINEQFFGPGTRLTVL.

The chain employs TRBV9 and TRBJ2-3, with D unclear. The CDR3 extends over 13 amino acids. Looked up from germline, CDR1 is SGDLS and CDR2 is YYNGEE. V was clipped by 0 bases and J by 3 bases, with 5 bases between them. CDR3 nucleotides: TGTGCCAGCAGCGTAGTCCAGACAGATACGCAGTATTTT. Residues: CASSVVQTDTQYF.

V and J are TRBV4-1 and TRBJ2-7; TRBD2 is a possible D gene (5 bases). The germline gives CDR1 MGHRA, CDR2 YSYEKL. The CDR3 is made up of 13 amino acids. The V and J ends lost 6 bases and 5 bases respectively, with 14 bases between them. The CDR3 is CASSQLGSDEQYF. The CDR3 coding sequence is TGCGCCAGCAGTCAACTAGGTAGCGACGAGCAGTACTTC.

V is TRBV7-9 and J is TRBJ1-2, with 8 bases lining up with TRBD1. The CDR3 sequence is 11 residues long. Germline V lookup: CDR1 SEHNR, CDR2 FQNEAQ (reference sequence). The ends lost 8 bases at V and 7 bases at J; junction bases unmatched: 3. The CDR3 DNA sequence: TGTGCCAGCCCGACAGGGGCTGGCTACACCTTC. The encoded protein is CASPTGAGYTF.

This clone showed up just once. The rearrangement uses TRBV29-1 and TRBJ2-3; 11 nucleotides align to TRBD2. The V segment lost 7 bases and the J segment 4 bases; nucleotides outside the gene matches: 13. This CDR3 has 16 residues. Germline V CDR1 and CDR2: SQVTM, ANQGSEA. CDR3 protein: CSAMGGSSGRADTQYF. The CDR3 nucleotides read TGCAGCGCCATGGGGGGGAGTAGCGGGAGGGCAGATACGCAGTATTTT.

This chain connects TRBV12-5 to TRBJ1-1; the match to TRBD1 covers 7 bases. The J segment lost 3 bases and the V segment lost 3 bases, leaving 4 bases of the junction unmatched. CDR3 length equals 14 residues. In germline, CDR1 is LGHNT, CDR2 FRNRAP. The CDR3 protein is CASGLLDRHTEAFF. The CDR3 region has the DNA TGTGCTAGTGGTTTACTGGACAGGCACACTGAAGCTTTCTTT.

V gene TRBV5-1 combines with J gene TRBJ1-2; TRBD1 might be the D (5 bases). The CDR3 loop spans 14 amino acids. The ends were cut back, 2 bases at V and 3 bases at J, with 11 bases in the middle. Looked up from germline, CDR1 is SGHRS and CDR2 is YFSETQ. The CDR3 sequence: CASSFARGYYGYTF. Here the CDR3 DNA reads TGCGCCAGCAGCTTTGCAAGGGGCTACTATGGCTACACCTTC.

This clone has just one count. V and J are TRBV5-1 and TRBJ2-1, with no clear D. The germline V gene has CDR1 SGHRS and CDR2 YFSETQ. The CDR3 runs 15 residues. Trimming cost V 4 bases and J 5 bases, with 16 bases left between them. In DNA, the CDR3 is TGCGCCAGCAGCATCTACGGAGTGGGTAACAATGAGCAGTTCTTC. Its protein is CASSIYGVGNNEQFF.

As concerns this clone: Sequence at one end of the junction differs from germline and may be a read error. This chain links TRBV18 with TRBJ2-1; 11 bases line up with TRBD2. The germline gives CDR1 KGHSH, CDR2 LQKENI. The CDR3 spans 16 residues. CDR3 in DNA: TGTGCCAGCTCAGCACCGGGGACTAGCGGCTACAATGAGCAGTTCTTC. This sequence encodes CASSAPGTSGYNEQFF.

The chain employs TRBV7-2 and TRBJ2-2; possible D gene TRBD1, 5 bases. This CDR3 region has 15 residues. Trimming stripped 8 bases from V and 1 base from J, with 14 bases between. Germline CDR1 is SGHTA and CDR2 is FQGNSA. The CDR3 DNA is TGTGCCAGCGAATGGATTGGACAGAACACCGGGGAGCTGTTTTTT. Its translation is CASEWIGQNTGELFF.

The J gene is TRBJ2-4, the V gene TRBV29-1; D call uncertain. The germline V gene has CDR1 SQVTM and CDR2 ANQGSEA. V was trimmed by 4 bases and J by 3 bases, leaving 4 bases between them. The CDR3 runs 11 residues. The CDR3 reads CSVVYKNIQYF. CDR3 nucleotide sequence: TGCAGCGTTGTTTACAAAAACATTCAGTACTTC.

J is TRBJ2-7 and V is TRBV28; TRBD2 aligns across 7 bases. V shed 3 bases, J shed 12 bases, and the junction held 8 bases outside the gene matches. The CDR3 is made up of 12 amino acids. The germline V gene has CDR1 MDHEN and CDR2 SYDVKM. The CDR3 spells CASSLTSMTLYF. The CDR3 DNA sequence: TGTGCCAGCAGTTTGACTAGCATGACCTTGTACTTC.

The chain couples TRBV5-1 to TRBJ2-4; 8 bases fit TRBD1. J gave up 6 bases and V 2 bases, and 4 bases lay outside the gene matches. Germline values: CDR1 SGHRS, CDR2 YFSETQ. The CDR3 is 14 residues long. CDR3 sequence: CASSFRDRRNIQYF. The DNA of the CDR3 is TGCGCCAGCAGCTTCAGGGACAGGAGAAACATTCAGTACTTC.

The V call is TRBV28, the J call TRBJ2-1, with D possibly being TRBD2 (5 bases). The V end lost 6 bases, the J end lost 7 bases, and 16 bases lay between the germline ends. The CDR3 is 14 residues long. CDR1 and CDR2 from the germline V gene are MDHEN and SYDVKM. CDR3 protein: CASRSRRLLNEQFF. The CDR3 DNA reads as TGTGCCAGCAGGAGCCGGAGGTTATTGAATGAGCAGTTCTTC.

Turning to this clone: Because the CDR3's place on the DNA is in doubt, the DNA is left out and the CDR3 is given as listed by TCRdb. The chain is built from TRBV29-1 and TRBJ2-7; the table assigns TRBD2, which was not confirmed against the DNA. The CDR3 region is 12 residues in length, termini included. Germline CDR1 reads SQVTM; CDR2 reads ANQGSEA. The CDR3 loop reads CSVGVGSGRRHF.

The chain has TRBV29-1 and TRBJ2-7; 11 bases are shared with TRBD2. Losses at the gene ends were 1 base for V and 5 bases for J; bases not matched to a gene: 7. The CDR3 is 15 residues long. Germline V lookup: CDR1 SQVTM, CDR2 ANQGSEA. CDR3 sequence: CSVEGTETSGNEQYF. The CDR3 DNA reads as TGCAGCGTTGAAGGGACCGAGACTAGCGGGAACGAGCAGTACTTC.

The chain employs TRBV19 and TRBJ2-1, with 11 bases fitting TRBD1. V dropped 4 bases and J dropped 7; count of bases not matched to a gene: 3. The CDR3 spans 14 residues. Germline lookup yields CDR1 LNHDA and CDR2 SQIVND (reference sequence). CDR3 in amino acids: CASSTGTGGNEQFF. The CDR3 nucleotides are TGTGCCAGTAGTACGGGGACAGGGGGAAATGAGCAGTTCTTC.

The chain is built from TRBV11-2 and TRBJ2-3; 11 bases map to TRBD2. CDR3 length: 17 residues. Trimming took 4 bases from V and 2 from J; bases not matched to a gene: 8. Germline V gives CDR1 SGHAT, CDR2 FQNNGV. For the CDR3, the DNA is TGTGCCAGCAGCTCTCGGACTAGCGGGCTTACCACAGATACGCAGTATTTT. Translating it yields CASSSRTSGLTTDTQYF.

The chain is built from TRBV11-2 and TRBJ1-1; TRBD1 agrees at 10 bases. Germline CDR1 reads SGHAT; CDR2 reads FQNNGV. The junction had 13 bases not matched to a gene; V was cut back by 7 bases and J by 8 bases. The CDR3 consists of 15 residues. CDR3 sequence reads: CASTLTRSGQGEAFF. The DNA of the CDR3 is TGTGCCAGCACCCTGACCCGTTCGGGACAGGGGGAAGCTTTCTTT. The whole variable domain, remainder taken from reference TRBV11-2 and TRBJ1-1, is EAGVAQSPRYKIIEKRQSVAFWCNPISGHATLYWYQQILGQGPKLLIQFQNNGVVDDSQLPKDRFSAERLKGVDSTLKIQPAKLEDSAVYLCASTLTRSGQGEAFFGQGTRLTVV.